The clone carrying this T cell receptor (beta chain) occurred once. Its antigen is still unknown. The sample comes from a study of shared clonotypes between healthy human individuals. Overall study context: Each donor's CD8 memory used one plate, CD8 naive two, each CD4 subset three. Study-wide results and caveats: Incomplete sequencing of sorted subsets was indicated by rarefaction despite large depth.

The germline V gene has CDR1 SQVTM and CDR2 ANQGSEA. This CDR3 is 15 amino acids long. V was trimmed by 3 bases and J by 2 bases, leaving 14 bases between them. CD8 cells classed as naive were CD45RO-negative and positively selected for CCR7, excluding terminally differentiated effector memory CD45RA+ cells. The run depth of the assay was deep. Profiled with immunoSEQ multiplex PCR; TCRdb holds only in-frame clones, not every one. Here the sample spans some 740,000 clones, more than 85% being singletons. The rearrangement uses TRBV29-1 and TRBJ2-1; D is ambiguous. The sequenced sample consisted of naive CD8+ T cells sorted from blood. This clonotype was sampled from a man under 40 in good health. DNA for the CDR3: TGCAGCGTTGAGGGTCGGTCGAAAACCTACAATGAGCAGTTCTTC. Protein: CSVEGRSKTYNEQFF.